This T cell receptor beta chain was profiled in a study of cytotoxic CD8 clonotypes in ibrutinib-treated CLL. Study overall: A median roughly twelve months of treatment, range 6 to 36, preceded the collection of response samples. The study's findings and limits: An increase in clonality occurred at ibrutinib response, followed by a return toward baseline at progression.

As regards this clone: Its specificity is unknown.

V was clipped by 4 bases and J by 4 bases, with 9 bases between them. CDR3 length: 13 amino acids. Per germline, CDR1 SGHTA and CDR2 FQGTGA. Assay: immunoSEQ multiplex PCR; the TCRdb copy retains only in-frame clones and omits some. The sample holds approximately 40,000 clones, roughly three quarters seen once. This receptor was taken from a human donor with chronic lymphocytic leukemia. The chain employs TRBV7-3 and TRBJ2-3; TRBD2 is a possible D gene (5 bases). Sequenced here: PBMCs, sampled at disease progression, from a patient treated with ibrutinib. CDR3: CASSSDGADTQYF. The CDR3 DNA sequence: TGTGCCAGCAGCTCGGACGGGGCAGATACGCAGTATTTT.